This T cell receptor beta chain was obtained from a study of T cells in Graves' hyperthyroidism and ophthalmopathy. Study information: Peripheral blood was collected at initial diagnosis, before any treatment. The study's findings and limits: Most thyroid clonotypes expanded above 0.001 appeared in blood too. Separation of ophthalmopathy from stable hyperthyroidism was achieved by a 13 V-J model.

Researchers took RNA transcripts and amplified the TCR beta CDR3 regions from them. With the HTBI primer set, the TCR CDR3 went through a first round of RT-PCR. MiXCR, applied by TCRdb to the multiplex PCR reads, yields one record per CDR3 protein. The table includes 370,000 or so distinct CDR3 sequences, approximately 15% detected once. V trimming: 5 bases; J trimming: 6 bases; junction bases outside the gene matches: 8. Per the germline V gene, CDR1 is SGHNT and CDR2 is YYREEE (reference sequence). This CDR3 has 15 residues. For this clonotype: Its antigen is unidentified.

The rearrangement joins TRBV5-4 to TRBJ2-2, with 9 bases aligning to TRBD2. Sequenced: blood. The source is a woman between 18 and 30 years old with Graves' hyperthyroidism that later progressed to Graves' ophthalmopathy. In DNA form, the CDR3 reads TGTGCCAGCAGTTTTAGCGGGAGAGGGGCCGGGGAGCTGTTTTTT. Translation gives CASSFSGRGAGELFF.